This T cell receptor beta chain originates from a study of cytotoxic CD8 clonotypes in ibrutinib-treated CLL. This clone is a singleton in its sample. The identical CDR3 is also encoded by other nucleotide sequences in the sample. CDR3 size: 14 residues. Trimming pared 0 bases from V and 2 bases from J, leaving 5 bases between. Germline V CDR1 and CDR2: SGHNT, YYREEE (reference sequence). Clones were read by immunoSEQ multiplex PCR, and TCRdb kept only the in-frame ones, dropping some. The table records some 93,000 clones, 70% to 80% of them present only once. The receptor's source is a human donor with chronic lymphocytic leukemia. The sample in question was PBMCs, obtained after 12 months of ibrutinib treatment. This sequence joins TRBV5-4 and TRBJ1-4; D ambiguous. The CDR3 nucleotides read TGTGCCAGCAGCTTGGGTGGGACTAATGAAAAACTGTTTTTT. It codes for CASSLGGTNEKLFF.